This T cell receptor (beta chain) was identified during a study of cytomegalovirus exposure and HLA in healthy donors (dated by TCRdb to the late 2010s). Background for the entire study: According to an earlier analysis of 587 of the donors, about 190 million T cells yielded over 100 million unique TCR beta sequences and around 300 Gb of sequence data. A later genetic analysis used genome-wide SNP genotypes for about 65% of the 666 donors, treating that subset as a discovery cohort. The study combined high-throughput TCR immunosequencing, statistical association of individual TCRs with disease status, and machine learning to predict cytomegalovirus infection status. Alongside the repertoire data, information on donor age, sex, ethnicity and CMV serostatus was compiled. A separate validation cohort of 100 to 150 different subjects was used in addition to the approximately 610-subject first cohort. An early release that covered fewer than 800 HLA-typed donors contained around 300 gigabases of sequencing data and around 80 million unique TCR sequences. The study aimed to test whether signatures of past pathogen exposure could be identified by cataloging public T cell receptors. An earlier analysis of 587 of the donors applied high-throughput TCR beta sequencing to assess whether each TCR beta V gene segment acted as functional or pseudogenic. The number of donors typed differed by locus, with about 629-630 for A, B, C, DRB1 and DQB1, around 500 for DQA1, about 610 for DPA1, and around 460 for DPB1. The T cell repertoires of roughly 660 subjects were profiled by immunosequencing and related to cytomegalovirus serostatus. All discovery cohort repertoires had been generated on a single sequencing platform. Five DR-DQ haplotypes were treated as single units for association and clustering because of strong linkage in the cohort. Among around 400 genotyped donors of the cohort, an average of around 240,000 unique TCR beta nucleotide sequences was sequenced per donor, of which 15% to 20% were non-productive. A later analysis re-analyzed previously published TCR beta repertoires from roughly 690 donors and added high-resolution HLA genotyping to study TCR occurrence patterns. HLA typing covered class I and class II loci at four-digit resolution. Of the roughly 390 genotyped donors, roughly 85% fell in the genetic ancestry cluster associated with self-reported Caucasian donors. The later analysis used no new phenotypic data to find candidate immune exposures, relying instead on TCR beta sequences and their occurrence across donors.

V loses 3 bases at its end and J loses 1 base; junction bases beyond the gene matches: 2. CDR1 and CDR2, looked up from the germline V gene, are KGHSH and LQKENI. Taken from cysteine to phenylalanine, the CDR3 has 14 residues. Only the CDR3 DNA is retained, 42 bases long and in frame from the first base. Points on this clone: The antigen it recognizes is unknown. No base quality information exists; no much larger clone differs at one position.

Libraries came from the immunoSEQ multiplex PCR assay. The multiplex PCR relied on a mix of 60 forward primers for TCR Vbeta segments and 13 reverse primers for TCR Jbeta segments. Amplification of the CDR3 region of rearranged TCR beta genes was performed with a multiplex PCR assay on genomic DNA. The Illumina HiSeq System was used to sequence the amplified TCR beta libraries as 87-base-pair reads. The authors processed their data as follows. A later analysis counted around 72 million unique TCR beta chains across the 670 or so repertoires, and 9.5 million to 11 million of these chains were shared by at least two donors. To remove PCR and sequencing errors, raw reads were error-corrected and collapsed into unique sequences using a nearest-neighbor algorithm that merged closely related sequences. V, D and J gene segments were assigned by aligning CDR3 sequences to IMGT reference sequences. Each retained sequence needed at least a six-nucleotide match to both a V gene segment and a J gene segment. A rearrangement was called productive if the CDR3 had no stop codons and remained in frame with V and J, and every other rearrangement was called non-productive. CDR3 was defined according to IMGT convention as the region running from the second conserved V-encoded cysteine to the conserved J-encoded phenylalanine. In an earlier analysis of around 640 of the donors, sequences lacking an unambiguous match to a single V gene segment were excluded. An earlier analysis of several hundred of the donors called V segments functional above 56.7% productive rearrangements and segregating when the between-donor standard deviation exceeded 5%. A statistical classification framework was built for diagnosing cytomegalovirus status from the catalog of TCR beta chain sequences. In a later analysis, TCR nucleotide sequences were compared against IMGT/GENE-DB human TR gene sequences so that V and J genes could be assigned. The TCRdist pipeline was used in a later analysis to assign CDR3 sequences and most-parsimonious VDJ recombination scenarios. In a later analysis, every TCR beta chain was defined by the combination of its CDR3 amino acid sequence and its V-gene family, and reads without a unique V-gene family were dropped. As a way to deal with suspected cross-contamination and a sequencing artifact, a later analysis dropped 450 to 700 nucleotide sequences that were highly shared and had low generation probability. In a later analysis, a clonal expansion index for each public chain was calculated from normalized within-repertoire ranks of inferred template counts. Generation probabilities in a later analysis came from a VDJ recombination model fitted to out-of-frame rearrangements, and those results were checked against IGoR. Hypergeometric tests were used in a later analysis to score TCR-TCR, TCR-HLA and TCR-CMV co-occurrence, with a repertoire-size bias correction applied to the TCR pairs. False discovery rates were estimated in a later analysis by permuting HLA or CMV assignments 20 times. In a later analysis, co-occurring TCRs were grouped with DBSCAN, and TCRdist sequence similarity was added when clustering was performed within HLA-allele-positive subsets. For co-occurrence clustering, repertoires with fewer than 30,000 or more than 120,000 public chains were excluded, along with roughly 5 repertoires with anomalous nucleotide sharing. This is the immuneACCESS table as TCRdb keeps it, with only in-frame sequences that have V and J called. A part of the clones is gone; compared with another copy, unresolved V genes explain less than half, and the rest is unexplained. The DNA gave D and trimming, while V, J and clone size come from that table. For this sample there are under 110,000 clones; around four fifths appear just once. Jointly, the top ten make up around 4% of the sample.

Here is what the overall study found, with its caveats: A later analysis reported that several top co-occurrence clusters appeared linked to parvovirus B19, influenza, CMV and Epstein-Barr virus. In a later analysis, some 18,000 TCR beta sequences were associated with specific HLA alleles at a false discovery rate of 0.05. A cluster of highly shared sequence variants was judged likely to be a technical artifact of the sequencing pipeline. Because counts were too low, more than 15 rarely observed V segments, including chromosome 9 orphons, were left out of the earlier analysis of about 500 of the donors. Roughly uniform sequencing depth across donors was assumed in presence/absence analyses, although this assumption may not hold. The 87-base-pair reads could not distinguish some IMGT-functional V segments, including TRBV6-2 and TRBV6-3, so those segments were excluded. Most TCR sequences were seen in very few donors, while some public TCRs were found in many individuals. The only immune exposure information available for the cohort was CMV serostatus. When HLA alleles, especially DR and DQ, strongly co-occurred, attributing TCR associations to individual alleles was difficult. According to a later analysis, TCR association rates differed among HLA loci, with DRB1 alleles showing the most associated TCRs and HLA-C alleles showing the fewest. Linkage disequilibrium might explain the correlated functional status among segregating V segments, but an unknown experimental factor could not be ruled out. The classifier was reported to diagnose cytomegalovirus status with high specificity and sensitivity in both the original cohort and the validation cohort. In a later genetic analysis, a missense DCLRE1C variant was associated with V-gene and J-gene trimming of TCR beta chains, and the association was replicated in an independent cohort. In vitro tests confirmed that a few of the cytomegalovirus-associated TCR beta chains recognize cytomegalovirus antigens. The study listed 150 to 200 TCR beta chains as associated with cytomegalovirus. It was suggested by the authors that the approach could potentially be generalized to other disease states and immunological phenotypes. Compared with the approximately 700-donor mean, donors in an Asian-associated ancestry cluster had fewer N-insertions in productive TCRs, according to a later genetic analysis. According to a later analysis, most CMV-associated TCR beta chains appeared to be HLA-restricted, and the HLA associations seemed to be driven largely by CMV exposure. Broadly in line with IMGT annotations, most TCR beta V segments showed up in productive rearrangements about 87% or about 30% of the time in an earlier analysis of several hundred of the donors. In a later analysis, HLA-associated TCR beta chains showed more clonal expansion and lower generation probabilities than non-associated chains that were equally common. Because HLA typing was unavailable for some donors at each locus, only the typed subset was used in association tests. Only TCR beta chains were sequenced in this cohort, and the absence of alpha or paired-chain data limited detectable features. A further reported finding was that TCR beta sequences accurately predicted the HLA-A and HLA-B alleles for most subjects in the first cohort.

The cohort consisted of 600 to 700 healthy bone marrow donors. At the time of sampling, all cohort members were nominally healthy, though unrecorded immune exposures were likely present. The donor was CMV seronegative and belonged to the group of 320 or so seronegative cohort members. Every donor gave a peripheral blood sample, and the peripheral blood mononuclear cells from that sample were used for TCR beta sequencing. Genomic DNA extraction from the blood cell samples was performed with the Qiagen DNeasy Blood Extraction Kit. Sequences were obtained from PBMCs. The clonotype comes from a man in his forties or fifties in good health and CMV-seronegative. Recombination connected TRBV18 to TRBJ2-5; TRBD1 aligns with 7 central bases. The DNA sequence follows: TGTGCCAGCTCACCGACAGGGACCCAAGAGACCCAGTACTTC. Translated, this gives CASSPTGTQETQYF.